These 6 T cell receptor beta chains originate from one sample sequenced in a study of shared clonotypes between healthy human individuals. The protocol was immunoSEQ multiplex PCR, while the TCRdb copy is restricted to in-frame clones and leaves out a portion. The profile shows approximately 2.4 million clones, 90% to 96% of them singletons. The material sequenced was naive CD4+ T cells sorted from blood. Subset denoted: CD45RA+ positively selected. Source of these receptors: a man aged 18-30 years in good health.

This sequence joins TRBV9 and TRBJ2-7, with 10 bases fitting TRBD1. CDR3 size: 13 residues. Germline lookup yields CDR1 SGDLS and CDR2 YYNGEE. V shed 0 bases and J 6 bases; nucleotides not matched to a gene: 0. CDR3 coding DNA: TGTGCCAGCAGCGTAGGACAGGGGGCCGAGCAGTACTTC. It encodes CASSVGQGAEQYF.

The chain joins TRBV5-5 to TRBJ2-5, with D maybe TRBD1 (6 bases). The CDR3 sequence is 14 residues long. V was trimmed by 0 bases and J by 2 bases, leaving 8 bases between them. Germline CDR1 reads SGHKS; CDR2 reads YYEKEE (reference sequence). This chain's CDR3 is CASSLGGLQETQYF. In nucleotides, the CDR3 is TGTGCCAGCAGCTTGGGGGGGCTGCAAGAGACCCAGTACTTC. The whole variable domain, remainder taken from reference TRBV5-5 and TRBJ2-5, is DAGVTQSPTHLIKTRGQQVTLRCSPISGHKSVSWYQQVLGQGPQFIFQYYEKEERGRGNFPDRFSARQFPNYSSELNVNALLLGDSALYLCASSLGGLQETQYFGPGTRLLVL.

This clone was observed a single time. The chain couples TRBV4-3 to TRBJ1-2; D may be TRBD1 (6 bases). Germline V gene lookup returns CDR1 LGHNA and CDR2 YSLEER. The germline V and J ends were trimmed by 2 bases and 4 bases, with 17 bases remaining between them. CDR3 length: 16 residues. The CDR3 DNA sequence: TGCGCCAGCAGCCAACAATGGGGGCAGGCAGCCTATGGCTACACCTTC. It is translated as CASSQQWGQAAYGYTF.

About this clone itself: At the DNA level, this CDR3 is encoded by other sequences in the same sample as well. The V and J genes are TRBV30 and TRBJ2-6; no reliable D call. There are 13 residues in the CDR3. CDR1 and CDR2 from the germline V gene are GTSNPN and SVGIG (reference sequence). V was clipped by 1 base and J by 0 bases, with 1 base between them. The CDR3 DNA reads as TGTGCCTGGAGTGGCTCTGGGGCCAACGTCCTGACTTTC. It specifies CAWSGSGANVLTF.

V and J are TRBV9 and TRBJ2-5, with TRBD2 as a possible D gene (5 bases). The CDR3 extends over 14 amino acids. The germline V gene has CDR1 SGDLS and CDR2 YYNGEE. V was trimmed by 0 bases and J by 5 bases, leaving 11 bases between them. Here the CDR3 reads CASSVESGSETQYF. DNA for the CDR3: TGTGCCAGCAGCGTAGAGAGCGGCTCGGAGACCCAGTACTTC.

As DNA, the CDR3 is TGCGCCAGCAGCCACCCTAAGGGGAGCGTAGGAGAGACCCAGTACTTC. Its protein product is CASSHPKGSVGETQYF. This chain links TRBV4-1 with TRBJ2-5; possibly TRBD1 or TRBD2 for D (5 bases each). The length of the CDR3 is 16 residues. CDR1 is MGHRA, CDR2 YSYEKL, per germline. V was cut by 3 bases and J by 4 bases, with 18 bases left in between.